This record covers a single T cell receptor beta chain. A junction end diverges from the germline sequence, so it may reflect a read error. CDR3 length: 17 residues. In the original analysis: Reference gene primer amplification in the assay estimated nucleated cell counts. Profiling relied on immunoSEQ multiplex PCR, and the TCRdb table lists in-frame clones only, not all of them. V and J calls and clone size are those listed in that table; D and trimming were worked out from the DNA. The sample gives approximately 100,000 clones, approximately 92% of which show up once; over 5.5% is in the top ten. This entry is derived from a study of blood T cell repertoires in COVID-19. As for the study in general: Samples representing acute and convalescent COVID-19 were sourced from the United States, Italy and Spain. Nucleic acid was either cDNA or gDNA, and it came from T cells, B-cell-depleted T cells, or PBMCs.

Sequenced material: peripheral blood. The TCR was taken from a man aged 50-59 years with active COVID-19. J is TRBJ2-2 and V is TRBV23-1; TRBD1 matches at 8 bases. TRBV23-1 counts as an open reading frame of uncertain function. This CDR3 is CASSQFPRTGNAGELFF. CDR3 in DNA: TGCGCCAGCAGTCAATTCCCCCGGACAGGGAACGCCGGGGAGCTGTTTTTT.